This TCR beta chain was recovered during a study of blood T cell repertoires in COVID-19 (dated by TCRdb to 2020 to 2021). About the study as a whole: Samples from collaborators originated in the United States, Italy and Spain and spanned both the acute and convalescent phases of COVID-19. Where available, HLA class I and class II types were taken from metadata supplied by the sample provider and were not determined by assay-based typing. The samples were drawn from the first 160 participants of the ongoing ImmuneRACE study and from more than 1,000 subjects provided by 6 global collaborators. Nearly every sample came with metadata listing a de-identified subject ID, COVID-19 status, age in years and sex. Deeply sampled blood TCRbeta repertoires from subjects exposed to, actively infected with, or recovered from COVID-19 were included in the dataset. The repertoires were released in a freely available public database meant as a resource for research on the immune response to SARS-CoV-2. The material from the prospective study consisted of cDNA or gDNA derived from T cells, B-cell-depleted T cells, or PBMCs. The study at large found these results: The amount of clinical and demographic metadata varied by source and participant and was provided uncurated.

Enrolling through a virtual design, the prospective study's participants ranged in age from roughly 18 to 89 years and lived across roughly 23 United States geographic areas. In the prospective study, cohorts were assigned on the basis of participant-reported clinical history obtained from a screening survey and a study questionnaire. Each participant in the prospective study had whole blood, serum and a nasopharyngeal or oropharyngeal swab collected by mobile phlebotomists. Participants in the prospective study had the option to provide additional blood draws and questionnaires over an approximately 2-month period. Blood samples from the prospective study were shipped frozen or at room temperature prior to DNA extraction. To note about this clone: No cognate antigen has been identified for it. Base qualities are not provided; no much larger clone lies one nucleotide away.

TCRbeta CDR3 regions were amplified from genomic DNA by means of the immunoSEQ Assay, a bias-controlled multiplex PCR. On the authors' methods: The number of nucleated cells in each sample was estimated from the amplification of reference gene primers within the assay. To quantify the absolute abundance of each unique TCRbeta CDR3 rearrangement, sequence reads were collapsed and filtered. Productive Simpson clonality was computed per sample as the square root of Simpson's diversity index over productive rearrangements. TCRdb retrieved this table from immuneACCESS and kept in-frame rearrangements only. Not all clones are present; in checked studies, unresolved V genes account for under half, and no reason is known for the remainder. The D gene and trimming were derived from the DNA, and the V and J assignments and clone size from that table. This sample comprises under 200,000 clones, 65% to 85% of them detected only once. The ten largest clones capture 3.6% of the sample.

The trim is 1 base for V and 0 bases for J, with a gap of 7 bases between the germline ends. CDR1 SEHNR and CDR2 FQNEAQ are derived from the germline V gene (reference sequence). From the cysteine up to the phenylalanine, the CDR3 has a length of 15 residues. The only DNA kept is the CDR3, 45 bases in frame from the first base. The sequencing input was PBMCs or T cells enriched from blood (not recorded which). This TCR came from a woman between 45 and 65 years old in a cohort exposed to, infected with or recovered from COVID-19 (not recorded which). In this chain, TRBV7-9 is recombined with TRBJ1-3; TRBD1 is a weak D gene call, 5 bases matching. The CDR3 loop reads CASSLGGSSGNTIYF. Here is the DNA: TGTGCCAGCAGCTTAGGGGGCAGCTCTGGAAACACCATATATTTT.